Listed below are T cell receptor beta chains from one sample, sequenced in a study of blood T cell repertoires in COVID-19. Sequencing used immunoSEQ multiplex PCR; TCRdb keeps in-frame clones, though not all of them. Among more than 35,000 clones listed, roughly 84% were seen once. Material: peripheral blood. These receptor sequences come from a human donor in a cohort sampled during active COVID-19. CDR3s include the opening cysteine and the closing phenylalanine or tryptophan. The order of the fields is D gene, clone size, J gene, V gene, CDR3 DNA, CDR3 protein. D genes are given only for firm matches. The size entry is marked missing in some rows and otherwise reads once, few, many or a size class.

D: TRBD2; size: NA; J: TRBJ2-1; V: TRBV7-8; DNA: TGTGCCAGCAGCTTAGAAGCCCAGCGGGGGCCTTTCTACAATGAGCAGTTCTTC; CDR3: CASSLEAQRGPFYNEQFF
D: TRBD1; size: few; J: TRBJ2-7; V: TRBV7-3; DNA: TGTGCCAGCAGCTTCCCCTGGGACAGGGTCTCCGAGCAGTACTTC; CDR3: CASSFPWDRVSEQYF
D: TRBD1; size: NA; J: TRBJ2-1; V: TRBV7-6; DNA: TGTGCCAGCACCCCGGACAGGGGGAATGAGCAGTTCTTC; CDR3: CASTPDRGNEQFF
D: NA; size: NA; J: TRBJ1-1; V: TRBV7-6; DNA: TGTGCCAGCAGCTTAGGCGTCGGAGACACTGAAGCTTTCTTT; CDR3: CASSLGVGDTEAFF
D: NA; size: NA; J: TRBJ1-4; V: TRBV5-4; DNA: TGTGCCAGCAGCCCGGGTAGGATTGAAAAACTGTTTTTT; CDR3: CASSPGRIEKLFF
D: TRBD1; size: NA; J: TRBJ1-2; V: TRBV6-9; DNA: TGTGCCAGCAGTCAACATAGGGACAGGAGCCTCTATGGCTACACCTTC; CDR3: CASSQHRDRSLYGYTF
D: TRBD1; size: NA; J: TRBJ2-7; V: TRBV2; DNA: TGTGCCAACAGGAGGGGGGGACAGGGGAGCTACGAGCAGTACTTC; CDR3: CANRRGGQGSYEQYF
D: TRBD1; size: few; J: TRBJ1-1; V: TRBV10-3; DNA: TGTGCCATCAGGGCTGGACAGGGGACCACTGAAGCTTTCTTT; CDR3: CAIRAGQGTTEAFF
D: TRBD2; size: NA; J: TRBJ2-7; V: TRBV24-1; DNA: TGTGCCACGGCGGAGTCGGGGGGGCCTACCTACGAGCAGTACTTC; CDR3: CATAESGGPTYEQYF
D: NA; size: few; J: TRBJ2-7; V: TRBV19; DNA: TGTGCCAGTAGTACTCAGTTCGGGGAGCAGTACTTC; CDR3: CASSTQFGEQYF
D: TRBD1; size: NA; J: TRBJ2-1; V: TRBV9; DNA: TGTGCCAGCGGCCTACAGGGGGCCCCGAGCTCCTACAATGAGCAGTTCTTC; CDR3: CASGLQGAPSSYNEQFF
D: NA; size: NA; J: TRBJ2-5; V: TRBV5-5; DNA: TGTGCCAGCAGCTTGGGGATCGGGATGGAGACCCAGTACTTC; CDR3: CASSLGIGMETQYF
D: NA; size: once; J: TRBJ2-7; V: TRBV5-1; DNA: TGCGCCACCGCTAGGGCCCCCGACAGCGAGCAGTACTTC; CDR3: CATARAPDSEQYF
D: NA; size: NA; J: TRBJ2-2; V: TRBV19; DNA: TGTGCCAGTATCCCAGGCGACACGAACACCGGGGAGCTGTTTTTT; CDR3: CASIPGDTNTGELFF
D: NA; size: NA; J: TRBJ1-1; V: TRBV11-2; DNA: TGTGCCAGCAGCCGACAACATGGATACACTGAAGCTTTCTTT; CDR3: CASSRQHGYTEAFF
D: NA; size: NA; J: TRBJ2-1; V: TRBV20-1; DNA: TGCAGTGCTAAGCAGGATGAGCAGTTCTTC; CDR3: CSAKQDEQFF
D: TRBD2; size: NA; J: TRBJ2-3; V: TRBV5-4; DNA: TGTGCCAGCAGCTTGCGACTAGCGGGGGCCACAGATACGCAGTATTTT; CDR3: CASSLRLAGATDTQYF
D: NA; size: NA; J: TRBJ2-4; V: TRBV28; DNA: TGTGCCAGCAGTCTAGCCAAAAACATTCAGTACTTC; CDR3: CASSLAKNIQYF
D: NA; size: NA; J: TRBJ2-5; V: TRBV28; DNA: TGTGCCAGCAGATCCGGGGGACTGCAAGAGACCCAGTACTTC; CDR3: CASRSGGLQETQYF
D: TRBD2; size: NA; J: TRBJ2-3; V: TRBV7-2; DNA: TGTGCCAGCAGCCGGACTAGCGGGGGGGCCGCAGATACGCAGTATTTT; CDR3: CASSRTSGGAADTQYF
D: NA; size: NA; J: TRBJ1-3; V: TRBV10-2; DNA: TGCGCCAGCAGTGAGACAAGAGGCTCTGGAAACACCATATATTTT; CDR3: CASSETRGSGNTIYF
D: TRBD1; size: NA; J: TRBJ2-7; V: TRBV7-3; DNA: TGTGCCAGCAGCTTTTCCGGGACAGAGGCCGTCGAGCAGTACTTC; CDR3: CASSFSGTEAVEQYF
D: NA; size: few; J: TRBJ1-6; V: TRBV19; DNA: TGTGCCAGTAGTATAGGAGGGCGTTCACCCCTCCACTTT; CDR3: CASSIGGRSPLHF
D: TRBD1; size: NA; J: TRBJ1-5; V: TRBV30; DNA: TGTGCCTGGAGTTTGGACAGGGGCAATCAGCCCCAGCATTTT; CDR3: CAWSLDRGNQPQHF
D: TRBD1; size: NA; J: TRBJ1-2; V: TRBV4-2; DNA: TGTGCCAGCAGCCAATCATTCGGACAGGGGGACTATGGCTACACCTTC; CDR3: CASSQSFGQGDYGYTF